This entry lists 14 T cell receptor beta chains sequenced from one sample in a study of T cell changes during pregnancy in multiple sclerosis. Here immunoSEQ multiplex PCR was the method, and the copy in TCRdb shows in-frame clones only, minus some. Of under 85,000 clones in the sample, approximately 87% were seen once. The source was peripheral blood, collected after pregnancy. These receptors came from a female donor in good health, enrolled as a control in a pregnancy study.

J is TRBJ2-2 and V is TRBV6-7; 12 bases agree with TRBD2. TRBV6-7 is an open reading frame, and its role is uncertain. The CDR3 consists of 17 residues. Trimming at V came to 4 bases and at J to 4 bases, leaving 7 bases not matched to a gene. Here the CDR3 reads CASSFGPGLAGTGELFF. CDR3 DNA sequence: TGTGCCAGCAGTTTCGGTCCGGGACTAGCGGGCACCGGGGAGCTGTTTTTT.

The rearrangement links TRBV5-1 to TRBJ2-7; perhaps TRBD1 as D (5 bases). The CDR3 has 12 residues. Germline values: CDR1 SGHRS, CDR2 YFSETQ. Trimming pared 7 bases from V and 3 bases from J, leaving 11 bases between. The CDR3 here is CASPQVYYEQYF. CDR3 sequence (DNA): TGCGCCAGCCCACAGGTTTACTACGAGCAGTACTTC.

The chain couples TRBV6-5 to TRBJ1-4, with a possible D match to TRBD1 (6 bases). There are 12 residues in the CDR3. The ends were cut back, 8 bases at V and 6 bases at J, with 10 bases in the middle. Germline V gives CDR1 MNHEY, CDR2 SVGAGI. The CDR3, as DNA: TGTGCCAGCGGACAGACAGATGAAAAACTGTTTTTT. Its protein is CASGQTDEKLFF.

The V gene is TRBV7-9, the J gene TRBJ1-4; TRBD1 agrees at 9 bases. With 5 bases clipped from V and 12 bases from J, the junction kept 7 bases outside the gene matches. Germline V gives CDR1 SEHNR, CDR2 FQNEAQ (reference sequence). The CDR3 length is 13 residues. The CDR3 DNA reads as TGTGCCAGCAGCCGAGGGGGGGACAGGGAACTGTTTTTT. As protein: CASSRGGDRELFF.

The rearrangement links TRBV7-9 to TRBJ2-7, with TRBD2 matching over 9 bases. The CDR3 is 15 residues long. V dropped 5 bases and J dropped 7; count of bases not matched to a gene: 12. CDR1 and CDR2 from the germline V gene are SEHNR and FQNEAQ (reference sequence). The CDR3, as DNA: TGTGCCAGCAGCCCTAGGTCGGCGGGAGGGGGTGAGCAGTACTTC. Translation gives CASSPRSAGGGEQYF. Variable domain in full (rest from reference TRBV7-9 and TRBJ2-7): DTGVSQNPRHKITKRGQNVTFRCDPISEHNRLYWYRQTLGQGPEFLTYFQNEAQLEKSRLLSDRFSAERPKGSFSTLEIQRTEQGDSAMYLCASSPRSAGGGEQYFGPGTRLTVT.

CDR3 residues: CASSRGTGETQPQHF. The CDR3 DNA sequence: TGTGCCAGTAGTAGAGGGACAGGGGAGACTCAGCCCCAGCATTTT. The V gene is TRBV19, the J gene TRBJ1-5, with TRBD1 matching over 10 bases. The CDR3 has 15 amino acids. The V gene's germline CDR1 is LNHDA and CDR2 SQIVND (reference sequence). V lost 4 bases, J lost 6 bases, and 6 bases stayed unmatched.

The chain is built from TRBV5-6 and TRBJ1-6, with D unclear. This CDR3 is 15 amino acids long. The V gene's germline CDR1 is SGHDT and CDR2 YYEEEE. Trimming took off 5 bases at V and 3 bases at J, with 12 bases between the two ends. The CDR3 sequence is CASRSPGDYNSPLHF. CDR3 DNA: TGTGCCAGCAGAAGCCCAGGCGACTATAATTCACCCCTCCACTTT.

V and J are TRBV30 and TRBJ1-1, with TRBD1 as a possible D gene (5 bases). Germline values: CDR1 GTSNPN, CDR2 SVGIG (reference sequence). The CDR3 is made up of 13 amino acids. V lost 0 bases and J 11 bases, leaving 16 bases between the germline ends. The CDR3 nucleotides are TGTGCCTGGAGTGTAAATAGGGGTTTCTGGGCTTTCTTT. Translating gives CAWSVNRGFWAFF. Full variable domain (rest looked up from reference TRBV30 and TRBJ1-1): SQTIHQWPATLVQPVGSPLSLECTVEGTSNPNLYWYRQAAGRGLQLLFYSVGIGQISSEVPQNLSASRPQDRQFILSSKKLLLSDSGFYLCAWSVNRGFWAFFGQGTRLTVV.

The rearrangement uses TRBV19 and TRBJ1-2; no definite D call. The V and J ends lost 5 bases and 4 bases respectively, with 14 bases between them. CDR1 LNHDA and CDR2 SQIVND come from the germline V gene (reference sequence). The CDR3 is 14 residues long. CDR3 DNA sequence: TGTGCCAGTAGTCGCGCCTCTGGGAGCTATGGCTACACCTTC. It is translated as CASSRASGSYGYTF. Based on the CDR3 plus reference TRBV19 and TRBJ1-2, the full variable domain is DGGITQSPKYLFRKEGQNVTLSCEQNLNHDAMYWYRQDPGQGLRLIYYSQIVNDFQKGDIAEGYSVSREKKESFPLTVTSAQKNPTAFYLCASSRASGSYGYTFGSGTRLTVV.

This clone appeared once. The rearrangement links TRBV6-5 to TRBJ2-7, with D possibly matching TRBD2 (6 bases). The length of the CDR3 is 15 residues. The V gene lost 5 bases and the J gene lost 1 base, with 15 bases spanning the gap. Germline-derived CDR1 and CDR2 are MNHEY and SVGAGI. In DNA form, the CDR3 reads TGTGCCAGCAGTACAACCGGGACTCAATCCTACGAGCAGTACTTC. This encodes CASSTTGTQSYEQYF.

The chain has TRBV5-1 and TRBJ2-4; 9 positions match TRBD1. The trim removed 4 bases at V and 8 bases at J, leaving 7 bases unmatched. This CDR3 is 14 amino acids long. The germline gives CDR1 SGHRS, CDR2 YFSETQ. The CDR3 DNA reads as TGCGCCAGCAGCACGGGACAGGGTAGGGACATTCAGTACTTC. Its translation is CASSTGQGRDIQYF.

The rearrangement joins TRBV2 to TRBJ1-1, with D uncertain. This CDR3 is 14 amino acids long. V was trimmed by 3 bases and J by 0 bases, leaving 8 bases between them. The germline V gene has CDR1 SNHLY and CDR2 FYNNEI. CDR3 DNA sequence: TGTGCCAGCAGTGAGGGAGAAGTGAACACTGAAGCTTTCTTT. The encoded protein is CASSEGEVNTEAFF.

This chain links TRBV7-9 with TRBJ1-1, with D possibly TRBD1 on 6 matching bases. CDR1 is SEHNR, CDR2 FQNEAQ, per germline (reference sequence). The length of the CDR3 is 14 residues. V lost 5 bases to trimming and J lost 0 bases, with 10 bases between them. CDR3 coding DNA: TGTGCCAGCAGCCCACAGGGATTGAACACTGAAGCTTTCTTT. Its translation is CASSPQGLNTEAFF.

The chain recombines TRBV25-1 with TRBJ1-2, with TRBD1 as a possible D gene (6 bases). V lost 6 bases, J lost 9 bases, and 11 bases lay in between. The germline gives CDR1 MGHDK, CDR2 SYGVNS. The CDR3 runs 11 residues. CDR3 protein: CASRKDSSYTF. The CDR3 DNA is TGTGCCAGCAGGAAGGACAGCAGCTACACCTTC.